These T cell receptor beta chains were read from a single sample in a study of regulatory T cells in long-lasting Graves disease. TCRdb re-called the reads through MiXCR, storing one row per CDR3 protein. The sample contains about 640 distinct CDR3 sequences, about three fifths of which appear only once. The sequenced sample was peripheral blood mononuclear cells (PBMCs), obtained with antithyroid drug treatment, in newly diagnosed or persistent Graves disease (not recorded which). The origin of the receptors is a female donor with Graves disease. The CDR3 runs from the conserved cysteine through the conserved F or W. The order of the fields is J gene, D gene, clone size, V gene, CDR3 DNA, CDR3 protein. D genes are given only for firm matches. Clone size, where shown, is once, few, many, or a class for clones that have expanded.

j_gene: TRBJ2-2
d_gene: -
abundance: -
v_gene: TRBV24-1
CDR3nt: TGTGCCACCAGTGATTTGGAGCTTACCGGGGAGCTGTTTTTT
CDR3aa: CATSDLELTGELFF

j_gene: TRBJ2-5
d_gene: -
abundance: -
v_gene: TRBV29-1
CDR3nt: TGCAGCGTCCGGCAAGGGGAGACCCAGTACTTC
CDR3aa: CSVRQGETQYF

j_gene: TRBJ2-1
d_gene: TRBD2
abundance: -
v_gene: TRBV7-8
CDR3nt: TGTGCCAGCAGCTTAGTTTTAGCGGGAGTCCTCAATGAGCAGTTCTTC
CDR3aa: CASSLVLAGVLNEQFF

j_gene: TRBJ2-5
d_gene: TRBD2
abundance: -
v_gene: TRBV20-1
CDR3nt: TGCAGTGCCACTGAGACCGGACTAGCGGAACTCCAAGAGACCCAGTACTTC
CDR3aa: CSATETGLAELQETQYF

j_gene: TRBJ2-1
d_gene: TRBD2
abundance: -
v_gene: TRBV28
CDR3nt: TGTGCCAGCAGTTACTCTTTAAGCGGGGAGTTCTTC
CDR3aa: CASSYSLSGEFF

j_gene: TRBJ1-1
d_gene: TRBD1
abundance: -
v_gene: TRBV3-1
CDR3nt: TGTGCCAGCAGCCTAAACAGGGGAGCTGAAGCTTTCTTT
CDR3aa: CASSLNRGAEAFF

j_gene: TRBJ2-7
d_gene: -
abundance: few
v_gene: TRBV4-2
CDR3nt: TGTGCCAGCAGCCAAGTTGGCACGAGAGATGGCGAGCAGTACTTC
CDR3aa: CASSQVGTRDGEQYF

j_gene: TRBJ1-2
d_gene: -
abundance: few
v_gene: TRBV29-1
CDR3nt: TGCAGCGGAGTACAGGGCCAAGGCTACACCTTC
CDR3aa: CSGVQGQGYTF

j_gene: TRBJ2-7
d_gene: TRBD2
abundance: few
v_gene: TRBV28
CDR3nt: TGTGCCAGCAGTTTCTCCTCGGGACTACTCTACGAGCAGTACTTC
CDR3aa: CASSFSSGLLYEQYF

j_gene: TRBJ2-1
d_gene: TRBD2
abundance: few
v_gene: TRBV5-4
CDR3nt: TGTGCCAGCAGCTTGGCCCTTGGGACTAGCGGGAGTAATGAGCAGTTCTTC
CDR3aa: CASSLALGTSGSNEQFF

j_gene: TRBJ2-7
d_gene: TRBD1
abundance: once
v_gene: TRBV29-1
CDR3nt: TGCAGCGTCACCGGGACAGGGAGTATCGAGCAGTACTTC
CDR3aa: CSVTGTGSIEQYF

j_gene: TRBJ2-7
d_gene: -
abundance: -
v_gene: TRBV14
CDR3nt: TGTGCCAGCAGCCAGGATTCTGTCTACGAGCAGTACTTC
CDR3aa: CASSQDSVYEQYF

j_gene: TRBJ2-5
d_gene: -
abundance: -
v_gene: TRBV3-1
CDR3nt: TGTGCCAGCAGCCAAGATTTACCAGATCCCCAGTACTTC
CDR3aa: CASSQDLPDPQYF

j_gene: TRBJ2-3
d_gene: -
abundance: -
v_gene: TRBV5-1
CDR3nt: TGCGCCAGCAGCCCCGAAAACCCTAGAGCAGATACGCAGTATTTT
CDR3aa: CASSPENPRADTQYF

j_gene: TRBJ1-2
d_gene: -
abundance: few
v_gene: TRBV5-6
CDR3nt: TGTGCCAGCAGCTTGCAGGGGAGCGACTATGGCTACACCTTC
CDR3aa: CASSLQGSDYGYTF

j_gene: TRBJ2-3
d_gene: -
abundance: -
v_gene: TRBV3-1
CDR3nt: TGTGCCAGCAGCCTAAGAGACGATACGCAGTATTTT
CDR3aa: CASSLRDDTQYF

j_gene: TRBJ2-7
d_gene: TRBD2
abundance: -
v_gene: TRBV11-2
CDR3nt: TGTGCCAGCAGCTTTGCGGGAGGGCCTCTATACGAGCAGTACTTC
CDR3aa: CASSFAGGPLYEQYF

j_gene: TRBJ1-5
d_gene: TRBD1
abundance: -
v_gene: TRBV4-3
CDR3nt: TGCGCCAGCAGCCAAGATCTTGACAGGGTGAGCAATCAGCCCCAGCATTTT
CDR3aa: CASSQDLDRVSNQPQHF

j_gene: TRBJ2-1
d_gene: -
abundance: -
v_gene: TRBV2
CDR3nt: TGTGCCAGCAAGGAGATTTCGCCCGCGGATGAGCAGTTCTTC
CDR3aa: CASKEISPADEQFF

j_gene: TRBJ2-2
d_gene: -
abundance: -
v_gene: TRBV18
CDR3nt: TGTGCCAGCTCACAACAGGCGACCTTCGGGGAGCTGTTTTTT
CDR3aa: CASSQQATFGELFF

j_gene: TRBJ2-7
d_gene: TRBD2
abundance: -
v_gene: TRBV27
CDR3nt: TGTGCCAGCAGTTCCGGGGGTAGCGGGATGCCCTACGAGCAGTACTTC
CDR3aa: CASSSGGSGMPYEQYF

j_gene: TRBJ2-1
d_gene: -
abundance: few
v_gene: TRBV29-1
CDR3nt: TGCAGCGTTTGGGGGCCAACCTACAATGAGCAGTTCTTC
CDR3aa: CSVWGPTYNEQFF

j_gene: TRBJ1-6
d_gene: -
abundance: -
v_gene: TRBV2
CDR3nt: TGTGCCAGCAGTGATCGGGCAGGGCAGAATTCACCCCTCCACTTT
CDR3aa: CASSDRAGQNSPLHF

j_gene: TRBJ1-2
d_gene: -
abundance: few
v_gene: TRBV2
CDR3nt: TGTGCCAGCAGTGAAGAGTTAAACTATGGCTACACCTTC
CDR3aa: CASSEELNYGYTF

j_gene: TRBJ2-7
d_gene: -
abundance: few
v_gene: TRBV2
CDR3nt: TGTGCCAGCAGTTCGGACATCTCCTACGAGCAGTACTTC
CDR3aa: CASSSDISYEQYF

j_gene: TRBJ1-5
d_gene: -
abundance: once
v_gene: TRBV7-2
CDR3nt: TGTGCCAGCAGTTCAGACAGTACTCAGCCCCAGCATTTT
CDR3aa: CASSSDSTQPQHF

j_gene: TRBJ2-7
d_gene: -
abundance: -
v_gene: TRBV24-1
CDR3nt: TGTGCCACCAGTGAAGGCCCAGGGCGGAACGAGCAGTACTTC
CDR3aa: CATSEGPGRNEQYF

j_gene: TRBJ1-2
d_gene: -
abundance: few
v_gene: TRBV27
CDR3nt: TGTGCCAGCAGTTTAGGCCCTTTCCGGGAGCACTATGGCTACACCTTC
CDR3aa: CASSLGPFREHYGYTF

j_gene: TRBJ1-6
d_gene: -
abundance: few
v_gene: TRBV19
CDR3nt: TGTGCCAGTAGTACCGGTGAGCTGGGGAATTCACCCCTCCACTTT
CDR3aa: CASSTGELGNSPLHF

j_gene: TRBJ2-7
d_gene: TRBD1
abundance: -
v_gene: TRBV28
CDR3nt: TGTGCCAGCAGGGAACAGGGGGGAAGGAACGAGCAGTACTTC
CDR3aa: CASREQGGRNEQYF

j_gene: TRBJ2-3
d_gene: -
abundance: few
v_gene: TRBV28
CDR3nt: TGTGCCAGCAGGCTTGAAAGCACAGATACGCAGTATTTT
CDR3aa: CASRLESTDTQYF

j_gene: TRBJ2-1
d_gene: -
abundance: -
v_gene: TRBV29-1
CDR3nt: TGCAGCGCCAGGGAGAGTAGTGAGCAGTTCTTC
CDR3aa: CSARESSEQFF

j_gene: TRBJ2-1
d_gene: TRBD1
abundance: few
v_gene: TRBV30
CDR3nt: TGTGCCTGGAGTGTAAACAGGGGCAATGAGCAGTTCTTC
CDR3aa: CAWSVNRGNEQFF

j_gene: TRBJ1-2
d_gene: TRBD1
abundance: -
v_gene: TRBV5-1
CDR3nt: TGCGCCAGCAGCTTGGACCCAAGACAGGGAAGCGCTGGAGGCTATGGCTACACCTTC
CDR3aa: CASSLDPRQGSAGGYGYTF

j_gene: TRBJ2-7
d_gene: -
abundance: -
v_gene: TRBV5-6
CDR3nt: TGTGCCAGCAGCTATATCTACGAGCAGTACTTC
CDR3aa: CASSYIYEQYF

j_gene: TRBJ2-1
d_gene: TRBD2
abundance: -
v_gene: TRBV6-1
CDR3nt: TGTGCCAGCGGCGAACCGGGGACTAGCGGCTACAATGAGCAGTTCTTC
CDR3aa: CASGEPGTSGYNEQFF

j_gene: TRBJ2-1
d_gene: TRBD1
abundance: -
v_gene: TRBV30
CDR3nt: TGTGCCTGGGGTCAGAGGACAGGGGGCAATGAGCAGTTCTTC
CDR3aa: CAWGQRTGGNEQFF

j_gene: TRBJ2-7
d_gene: TRBD1
abundance: -
v_gene: TRBV4-3
CDR3nt: TGCGCCAGCAGCCCAGACAGGGGACCACCCTACGAGCAGTACTTC
CDR3aa: CASSPDRGPPYEQYF

j_gene: TRBJ2-7
d_gene: -
abundance: -
v_gene: TRBV4-1
CDR3nt: TGCGCCAGCAGCCAAAGAAAACAGTACTACGAGCAGTACTTC
CDR3aa: CASSQRKQYYEQYF

j_gene: TRBJ2-3
d_gene: -
abundance: -
v_gene: TRBV5-4
CDR3nt: TGTGCCAGCAGCACCGAACACCCCACAGATACGCAGTATTTT
CDR3aa: CASSTEHPTDTQYF

j_gene: TRBJ2-3
d_gene: TRBD2
abundance: -
v_gene: TRBV5-1
CDR3nt: TGCGCCAGCAGCCTGGGGGGGGCAGATACGCAGTATTTT
CDR3aa: CASSLGGADTQYF